This is a list of T cell receptor beta chains from one sample in a study of blood T cell repertoires in COVID-19. The repertoire was sequenced with immunoSEQ multiplex PCR; TCRdb's copy has only in-frame clones and lacks some. In the table there are about 480,000 clones, approximately 90% of which are singletons. The source material was PBMCs or T cells enriched from blood (not recorded which). These receptors all stem from a woman between 40 and 50 years old who had recovered from COVID-19. CDR3s include the opening cysteine and the closing phenylalanine or tryptophan. Fields, in order: CDR3 protein, CDR3 DNA, J gene, D gene, clone size, V gene. The D gene is left open where the match is weak. Rows may omit the clone size; those that give it use once, few, many or a size class.

CASSGDRGFVGGYTF | TGTGCCAGCAGTGGGGACAGGGGATTTGTGGGTGGCTACACCTTC | TRBJ1-2 | TRBD1 | - | TRBV2
CASSHPEAYEQFF | TGCGCCAGCAGCCACCCCGAAGCCTATGAGCAGTTCTTC | TRBJ2-1 | - | - | TRBV5-1
CASSLSGQSHYEQYF | TGTGCCAGCAGTTTATCTGGGCAATCTCACTACGAGCAGTACTTC | TRBJ2-7 | - | - | TRBV27
CASSQEGQLDNSPLHF | TGCGCCAGCAGCCAAGAGGGACAGCTAGATAATTCACCCCTCCACTTT | TRBJ1-6 | TRBD1 | - | TRBV4-3
CASSLGGQGWTEAFF | TGTGCCAGCAGCTTAGGGGGACAGGGGTGGACTGAAGCTTTCTTT | TRBJ1-1 | TRBD1 | - | TRBV11-3
CASSDMTSADNEQFF | TGTGCCAGCAGTGATATGACTAGCGCAGACAATGAGCAGTTCTTC | TRBJ2-1 | TRBD2 | - | TRBV25-1
CASSLVRTWTGNTIYF | TGTGCCAGCAGCTTAGTGAGGACATGGACTGGAAACACCATATATTTT | TRBJ1-3 | - | - | TRBV11-2
CASSQDRDQPQHF | TGCGCCAGCAGCCAAGACAGGGATCAGCCCCAGCATTTT | TRBJ1-5 | - | - | TRBV4-1
CASSPGGGYNEQFF | TGCGCCAGCAGCCCTGGGGGGGGTTACAATGAGCAGTTCTTC | TRBJ2-1 | TRBD2 | - | TRBV5-1
CASSLDPEGGYTF | TGCGCCAGCAGCTTGGACCCCGAGGGAGGCTACACCTTC | TRBJ1-2 | - | - | TRBV5-1
CASSLAGTDISYEQYF | TGTGCCAGCAGCTTAGCCGGGACAGATATCTCCTACGAGCAGTACTTC | TRBJ2-7 | TRBD1 | - | TRBV7-2
CASSFDLAGNNEQFF | TGCGCCAGCAGCTTCGATCTAGCGGGTAACAATGAGCAGTTCTTC | TRBJ2-1 | TRBD2 | - | TRBV5-1
CASSVREGVYPISGNTIYF | TGTGCCAGCAGCGTGAGAGAGGGGGTCTACCCTATCTCTGGAAACACCATATATTTT | TRBJ1-3 | - | few | TRBV9
CASSQDQGYPYNEQFF | TGCGCCAGCAGCCAAGACCAGGGATACCCCTACAATGAGCAGTTCTTC | TRBJ2-1 | - | - | TRBV4-1
CSVAGTSHSDEQYF | TGCAGCGTCGCCGGGACTAGCCACTCCGACGAGCAGTACTTC | TRBJ2-7 | TRBD2 | - | TRBV29-1
CASSQNPRGSYTF | TGCGCCAGCAGCCAAAACCCTCGGGGGTCCTACACCTTC | TRBJ1-2 | - | few | TRBV4-1
CASSVEASGTHEAFF | TGTGCCAGCAGCGTAGAGGCCTCGGGGACACACGAAGCTTTCTTT | TRBJ1-1 | - | - | TRBV9
CASSEHFRRNWMNTEAFF | TGTGCCAGCAGTGAGCATTTTAGGAGGAACTGGATGAACACTGAAGCTTTCTTT | TRBJ1-1 | - | - | TRBV6-2/TRBV6-3
CASSPDYGELFF | TGTGCCAGCAGCCCCGACTACGGGGAGCTGTTTTTT | TRBJ2-2 | - | once | TRBV3-1/TRBV3-2
CAWNHLAGNYEQYF | TGTGCCTGGAACCATCTAGCGGGGAACTACGAGCAGTACTTC | TRBJ2-7 | TRBD2 | - | TRBV30
CASSRTTGDTYEQYF | TGCGCCAGCAGCCGTACTACAGGGGACACCTACGAGCAGTACTTC | TRBJ2-7 | TRBD1 | - | TRBV4-1
CASSFGTGGYEQYF | TGTGCCAGCAGCTTCGGGACAGGGGGATACGAGCAGTACTTC | TRBJ2-7 | TRBD1 | - | TRBV7-9
CASSQDSGINYGYTF | TGTGCCAGCAGCCAAGATTCAGGCATTAACTATGGCTACACCTTC | TRBJ1-2 | - | - | TRBV4-2
CASSYGTDTYEQYF | TGTGCCAGCAGTTACGGGACAGATACCTACGAGCAGTACTTC | TRBJ2-7 | TRBD1 | - | TRBV6-5
CASSPAQFNYGYTF | TGTGCCAGCAGCCCGGCACAGTTCAACTATGGCTACACCTTC | TRBJ1-2 | - | - | TRBV7-2
CASSPWGPLSLDKPRGYTF | TGTGCCAGTAGTCCGTGGGGGCCCCTATCCCTCGACAAGCCGCGTGGCTACACCTTC | TRBJ1-2 | - | - | TRBV19
CASLGTDDYEQYF | TGTGCCTCCCTCGGGACAGATGACTACGAGCAGTACTTC | TRBJ2-7 | TRBD1 | - | TRBV10-3
CATSRSPDRVTGELFF | TGTGCCACCAGCAGATCCCCGGACAGGGTAACCGGGGAGCTGTTTTTT | TRBJ2-2 | TRBD1 | - | TRBV15
CASSRDSWRGYTF | TGTGCCAGTAGTAGGGACAGTTGGAGAGGCTACACCTTC | TRBJ1-2 | TRBD1 | - | TRBV19
CASSQAGTGATYYGYTF | TGTGCCAGCAGCCAGGCCGGGACAGGAGCCACTTACTATGGCTACACCTTC | TRBJ1-2 | TRBD1 | - | TRBV3-1/TRBV3-2
CASSPDSGRTYNEQFF | TGTGCCAGCTCACCCGATAGCGGGCGGACCTACAATGAGCAGTTCTTC | TRBJ2-1 | TRBD2 | - | TRBV18
CASSYQGTVNTGELFF | TGTGCCAGCAGTTACCAAGGGACAGTGAACACCGGGGAGCTGTTTTTT | TRBJ2-2 | TRBD1 | - | TRBV6-2/TRBV6-3
CASSEPPTGSDEQFF | TGTGCCAGCAGTGAACCACCCACAGGGAGCGATGAGCAGTTCTTC | TRBJ2-1 | - | - | TRBV27
CASSPGALNEKLFF | TGTGCCAGCAGTCCAGGGGCACTTAATGAAAAACTGTTTTTT | TRBJ1-4 | - | - | TRBV27
CASSSGQIYTF | TGTGCCAGCTCATCAGGACAGATCTACACCTTC | TRBJ1-2 | - | once | TRBV18
CASSRWGGREGTQYF | TGCGCCAGCAGCCGATGGGGGGGCCGTGAGGGGACCCAGTACTTC | TRBJ2-5 | - | once | TRBV4-3
CASSQSRTSKNEQFF | TGTGCCAGCAGCCAATCGCGGACTAGTAAGAATGAGCAGTTCTTC | TRBJ2-1 | TRBD2 | - | TRBV16
CASSLPGVGYTF | TGCGCCAGCAGCTTACCCGGGGTCGGCTACACCTTC | TRBJ1-2 | - | - | TRBV5-1
CASSLVGTAGDNEQFF | TGTGCCAGCAGCTTAGTCGGTACCGCGGGAGACAATGAGCAGTTCTTC | TRBJ2-1 | TRBD2 | - | TRBV7-2
CASSLTHGGTEAFF | TGTGCCAGCAGCTTAACCCATGGGGGGACTGAAGCTTTCTTT | TRBJ1-1 | - | - | TRBV7-2
CASSFTEGQGAGNTIYF | TGCGCCAGCAGCTTCACCGAAGGACAGGGGGCAGGAAACACCATATATTTT | TRBJ1-3 | TRBD1 | - | TRBV5-1
CASNRRDTIYF | TGTGCCAGTAACCGGCGGGACACCATATATTTT | TRBJ1-3 | - | - | TRBV19
CASSYSGGFNQPQHF | TGTGCCAGCAGTTACTCAGGAGGGTTCAATCAGCCCCAGCATTTT | TRBJ1-5 | - | - | TRBV6-2/TRBV6-3
CASSLAYGRDGTDTQYF | TGTGCCAGCAGCTTAGCCTACGGGCGGGACGGCACAGATACGCAGTATTTT | TRBJ2-3 | - | - | TRBV7-8
CASSFDGHQPQHF | TGCGCCAGCAGCTTCGATGGGCATCAGCCCCAGCATTTT | TRBJ1-5 | - | few | TRBV5-1
CSVQERGADNEKLFF | TGCAGCGTTCAGGAGCGGGGAGCTGATAATGAAAAACTGTTTTTT | TRBJ1-4 | - | few | TRBV29-1